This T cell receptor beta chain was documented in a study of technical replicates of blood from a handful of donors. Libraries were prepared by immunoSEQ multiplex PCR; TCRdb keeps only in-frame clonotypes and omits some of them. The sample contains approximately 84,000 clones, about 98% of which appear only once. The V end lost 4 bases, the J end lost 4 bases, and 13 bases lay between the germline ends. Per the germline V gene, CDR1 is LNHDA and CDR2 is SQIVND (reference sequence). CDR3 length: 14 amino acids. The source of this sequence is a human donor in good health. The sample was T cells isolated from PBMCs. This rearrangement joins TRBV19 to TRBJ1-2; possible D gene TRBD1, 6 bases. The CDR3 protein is CASSREGGAYGYTF. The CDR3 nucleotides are TGTGCCAGTAGTAGAGAGGGGGGGGCCTATGGCTACACCTTC.